A single sample is the source of the 14 T cell receptor beta chains below, sequenced in a study of T cell responses to AZD1222 COVID-19 vaccine (dated by TCRdb to about 2021). What the time point label conveys for this sample: about 28 days (+/-7) after the second vaccine dose. The library came from the immunoSEQ multiplex PCR assay. TCRdb holds this immuneACCESS table with in-frame rearrangements only. Some clones are missing; in checked studies, unresolved V genes explain under half, and the rest has no known cause. The sample table shows approximately 150,000 clones, and around nine tenths are seen once. The ten largest clones take up around 10% of the sample. This material consisted of peripheral blood, taken 28 days after the second AZD1222 dose. Receptors originate from an adult who received the AZD1222 COVID-19 vaccine.

This clone was observed a single time. The chain has TRBV27 and TRBJ1-5, with D perhaps matching TRBD1 (6 bases). The CDR3 totals 19 residues. CDR1 MNHEY and CDR2 SMNVEV come from the germline V gene (reference sequence). Trimming took off 6 bases at V and 0 bases at J, with 24 bases between the two ends. CDR3 residues: CASSPKPPDSKYSNQPQHF. The CDR3 nucleotides read TGTGCCAGCAGCCCCAAACCTCCGGACAGTAAATATAGCAATCAGCCCCAGCATTTT.

The CDR3 nucleotides read TGTGCCAGCAGCGCCCGACAGGGGGCAGGCTATGGCTACACCTTC. This sequence encodes CASSARQGAGYGYTF. The rearrangement uses TRBV9 and TRBJ1-2; 10 nucleotides agree with TRBD1. This CDR3 has 15 residues. Germline loops: CDR1 SGDLS, CDR2 YYNGEE. The trim removed 3 bases at V and 4 bases at J, leaving 6 bases unmatched. The complete variable domain, with remaining parts taken from reference TRBV9 and TRBJ1-2, reads DSGVTQTPKHLITATGQRVTLRCSPRSGDLSVYWYQQSLDQGLQFLIQYYNGEERAKGNILERFSAQQFPDLHSELNLSSLELGDSALYFCASSARQGAGYGYTFGSGTRLTVV.

The chain combines TRBV24-1 with TRBJ2-2; 10 positions agree with TRBD1. The germline V gene has CDR1 KGHDR and CDR2 SFDVKD. Germline trimming cut 2 bases from V and 8 bases from J; bases unmatched to any gene: 13. This CDR3 is 18 amino acids long. The CDR3 DNA reads TGTGCCACCAGTGATTCGCCCGGGACAGGGGAAGTGGTAGGGGAGCTGTTTTTT. Its translation is CATSDSPGTGEVVGELFF.

This clone was detected only once. V usage is TRBV6-5 and J usage is TRBJ1-5, with 7 bases identical to TRBD1. Trimming took 10 bases from V and 3 from J; bases not matched to a gene: 9. The germline V gene has CDR1 MNHEY and CDR2 SVGAGI. This CDR3 has 14 amino acids. This chain's CDR3 is CATWTGRDNQPQHF. The CDR3 nucleotides are TGTGCCACCTGGACAGGCAGAGACAATCAGCCCCAGCATTTT.

This chain joins TRBV6-5 and TRBJ1-1; 10 nucleotides agree with TRBD1. The CDR3 consists of 15 residues. Germline V gives CDR1 MNHEY, CDR2 SVGAGI. V lost 4 bases to trimming and J lost 4 bases; unmatched junction nucleotides: 6. The CDR3 nucleotides read TGTGCCAGCAGTTTACGACAGGGGGCAGTCACTGAAGCTTTCTTT. Its protein is CASSLRQGAVTEAFF.

V is TRBV28 and J is TRBJ1-2, with unresolved D. V was trimmed by 1 base and J by 2 bases, leaving 8 bases between them. Germline lookup yields CDR1 MDHEN and CDR2 SYDVKM. The CDR3 consists of 14 residues. CDR3 coding DNA: TGTGCCAGCAGTTTATTAAGGAGGAACTATGGCTACACCTTC. Protein: CASSLLRRNYGYTF.

The CDR3 DNA reads TGTGCCAGCAGCACGACGGGGCTCCCGGGGTACTATGGCTACACCTTC. Translating it yields CASSTTGLPGYYGYTF. V and J are TRBV7-2 and TRBJ1-2, with D possibly matching TRBD1 (5 bases). The CDR3 loop spans 16 amino acids. The germline V and J ends were trimmed by 5 bases and 3 bases, with 19 bases remaining between them. Germline V gives CDR1 SGHTA, CDR2 FQGNSA.

V usage is TRBV7-9 and J usage is TRBJ2-3, with TRBD1 matching over 8 bases. Germline loops: CDR1 SEHNR, CDR2 FQNEAQ (reference sequence). J was trimmed by 3 bases and V by 6 bases; bases with no gene match: 5. The CDR3 spans 14 residues. CDR3 bases: TGTGCCAGCAGTCCCGGACAGGGAACAGATACGCAGTATTTT. Protein: CASSPGQGTDTQYF.

The chain carries TRBV19 and TRBJ1-2; the D gene is possibly TRBD1 (5 bases). The CDR3 consists of 16 residues. Trimming cost V 6 bases and J 2 bases, with 19 bases left between them. Germline assignment: CDR1 LNHDA and CDR2 SQIVND (reference sequence). The CDR3 loop is CASRPSSGFSNYGYTF. Here the CDR3 DNA reads TGTGCCAGTAGGCCATCCTCAGGGTTTTCGAACTATGGCTACACCTTC. The whole variable domain, remainder taken from reference TRBV19 and TRBJ1-2, is DGGITQSPKYLFRKEGQNVTLSCEQNLNHDAMYWYRQDPGQGLRLIYYSQIVNDFQKGDIAEGYSVSREKKESFPLTVTSAQKNPTAFYLCASRPSSGFSNYGYTFGSGTRLTVV.

The chain employs TRBV29-1 and TRBJ1-2; TRBD1 matches 7 bases. The CDR3 is 14 amino acids. CDR1 and CDR2 (germline): SQVTM, ANQGSEA. J gave up 2 bases and V 6 bases, and 9 bases lay outside the gene matches. The CDR3 region has the DNA TGCAGCGTAGACCTACGAGGGGGCAACTATGGCTACACCTTC. It yields the protein CSVDLRGGNYGYTF. Full variable domain (outside the CDR3, taken from reference TRBV29-1 and TRBJ1-2): SAVISQKPSRDICQRGTSLTIQCQVDSQVTMMFWYRQQPGQSLTLIATANQGSEATYESGFVIDKFPISRPNLTFSTLTVSNMSPEDSSIYLCSVDLRGGNYGYTFGSGTRLTVV.

V is TRBV7-2 and J is TRBJ1-2; D may be TRBD1 (5 bases). Germline V CDR1 and CDR2: SGHTA, FQGNSA. This CDR3 contains 16 residues. V lost 5 bases and J lost 3, with 19 bases in between. The CDR3 spells CASSPGRTSDYYGYTF. The CDR3 coding sequence is TGTGCCAGCAGCCCAGGGCGGACATCAGATTACTATGGCTACACCTTC.

The V and J genes are TRBV7-2 and TRBJ2-2; D gene uncertain. The CDR3 contains 14 residues. Between the trimmed V and J ends, which lost 4 bases and 7 bases, there was a span of 13 bases. Germline V gene lookup returns CDR1 SGHTA and CDR2 FQGNSA. This CDR3 is CASSSDWADGELFF. The CDR3, as DNA: TGTGCCAGCAGCTCGGATTGGGCCGACGGGGAGCTGTTTTTT. Looking up the rest from reference TRBV7-2 and TRBJ2-2 gives the full variable domain: GAGVSQSPSNKVTEKGKDVELRCDPISGHTALYWYRQSLGQGLEFLIYFQGNSAPDKSGLPSDRFSAERTGGSVSTLTIQRTQQEDSAVYLCASSSDWADGELFFGEGSRLTVL.

The V call is TRBV14, the J call TRBJ2-7; 7 nucleotides agree with TRBD2. Germline CDR1 and CDR2: SGHDN and FVKESK. J lost 7 bases, V lost 3 bases, and 18 bases had no gene match. The CDR3 runs 17 residues. CDR3 DNA sequence: TGTGCCAGCAGCCAGCGGACTAAACGGGGGGTTCCTTTAGAGCAGTACTTC. Residues: CASSQRTKRGVPLEQYF. Using reference TRBV14 and TRBJ2-7 for the parts outside the CDR3, the full variable domain is EAGVTQFPSHSVIEKGQTVTLRCDPISGHDNLYWYRRVMGKEIKFLLHFVKESKQDESGMPNNRFLAERTGGTYSTLKVQPAELEDSGVYFCASSQRTKRGVPLEQYFGPGTRLTVT.

This clone showed up just once. This chain links TRBV6-5 with TRBJ2-2; the D is unclear. The CDR3 length is 13 residues. In germline, CDR1 is MNHEY, CDR2 SVGAGI. V shed 0 bases and J shed 5 bases, with 4 bases lying between them. The CDR3: CASSYSNTGELFF. The DNA for the CDR3 is TGTGCCAGCAGTTACTCTAATACCGGGGAGCTGTTTTTT.